Each of the 29 T cell receptor beta chains below was sequenced from the same sample in a study of T cells after yellow fever vaccination. TCRdb recomputed calls from the 5' RACE reads with MiXCR, one row per CDR3 protein. The repertoire includes a few hundred thousand distinct CDR3 sequences, around 10% of them detected once, and about 3.5% sits in the top ten. The specimen was CD4+ T cells sorted from PBMCs, collected 5 days after the yellow fever booster vaccination. These receptors were collected from a man between 18 and 35 years old who received the YFV17D yellow fever vaccine.

This sequence joins TRBV11-2 and TRBJ1-2; D uncertain. This CDR3 is 16 amino acids long. Per the germline V gene, CDR1 is SGHAT and CDR2 is FQNNGV. Trimming pared 4 bases from V and 0 bases from J, leaving 15 bases between. This chain's CDR3 is CASSSPRGRPNYGYTF. DNA for the CDR3: TGTGCCAGCAGCTCTCCTCGCGGGCGGCCTAACTATGGCTACACCTTC. Drawing the rest from reference TRBV11-2 and TRBJ1-2, the complete variable domain is EAGVAQSPRYKIIEKRQSVAFWCNPISGHATLYWYQQILGQGPKLLIQFQNNGVVDDSQLPKDRFSAERLKGVDSTLKIQPAKLEDSAVYLCASSSPRGRPNYGYTFGSGTRLTVV.

This chain joins TRBV4-3 and TRBJ1-5; D uncertain. This CDR3 is 15 amino acids long. Trimming stripped 0 bases from V and 4 bases from J, with 10 bases between. In germline, CDR1 is LGHNA, CDR2 YSLEER. The CDR3 nucleotides read TGCGCCAGCAGCCAAGATGAGACTCCTAATCAGCCCCAGCATTTT. Encoded protein: CASSQDETPNQPQHF.

The sample holds a few counts of this clonotype. The rearrangement uses TRBV7-9 and TRBJ1-1, with a tentative D call TRBD1 (5 bases). The ends were cut back, 4 bases at V and 6 bases at J, with 24 bases in the middle. Germline lookup yields CDR1 SEHNR and CDR2 FQNEAQ (reference sequence). The CDR3 covers 17 residues. DNA of the CDR3: TGTGCCAGCAGCTCTTCAGCGCAGGGTTTGGGCGTATCTGAAGCTTTCTTT. It codes for CASSSSAQGLGVSEAFF.

This clonotype was counted a few times. The chain combines TRBV4-1 with TRBJ1-2, with D hard to call. The CDR3 length is 13 residues. Trimming shortened V by 1 base and J by 4 bases, and 7 bases separated the two germline ends. The germline V gene encodes CDR1 MGHRA and CDR2 YSYEKL. The CDR3: CASSQGVPYGYTF. The CDR3 nucleotides read TGCGCCAGCAGCCAAGGAGTTCCCTATGGCTACACCTTC.

The V gene is TRBV20-1, the J gene TRBJ2-5; TRBD2 matches 7 bases. The CDR3 has 14 amino acids. Germline V gene data show CDR1 as DFQATT and CDR2 as SNEGSKA (reference sequence). V shed 5 bases, J shed 2 bases, and the junction held 8 bases outside the gene matches. CDR3 loop: CSAAPGGRQETQYF. The CDR3 DNA sequence: TGCAGTGCTGCCCCGGGGGGTCGGCAAGAGACCCAGTACTTC.

The J gene is TRBJ2-5, the V gene TRBV12-3 or TRBV12-4; D unresolved. V lost 3 bases and J lost 5, with 7 bases in between. CDR3 length equals 12 residues. The CDR3 DNA sequence: TGTGCCAGCAGTTTTGCTGCGGAGACCCAGTACTTC. It codes for CASSFAAETQYF.

This clonotype was seen more than once but under ten times. J is TRBJ2-2 and V is TRBV7-2; D uncertain. The CDR3 runs to 12 residues. V was cut by 4 bases and J by 7 bases, with 7 bases left in between. The germline V gene encodes CDR1 SGHTA and CDR2 FQGNSA. The CDR3 DNA sequence: TGTGCCAGCAGCTCTTATTACGGGGAGCTGTTTTTT. Translated: CASSSYYGELFF.

This clonotype turned up a few times. This chain uses TRBV9 with TRBJ2-3; 7 positions agree with TRBD1. The CDR3 is 14 amino acids. J gave up 4 bases and V 1 base, and 3 bases lay outside the gene matches. Germline V gives CDR1 SGDLS, CDR2 YYNGEE. This CDR3 reads CASSVRQGADTQYF. The CDR3 DNA reads TGTGCCAGCAGCGTACGACAGGGCGCAGATACGCAGTATTTT.

This clonotype turned up a few times. DNA for the CDR3: TGTGCCAGCCATGAGCAGTTCTTC. It codes for CASHEQFF. This rearrangement joins TRBV5-6 to TRBJ2-1, with no clear D. This CDR3 has 8 amino acids. Germline V gives CDR1 SGHDT, CDR2 YYEEEE. The V gene lost 7 bases and the J gene lost 8 bases, with 1 base spanning the gap. Looking up the rest from reference TRBV5-6 and TRBJ2-1 gives the full variable domain: DAGVTQSPTHLIKTRGQQVTLRCSPKSGHDTVSWYQQALGQGPQFIFQYYEEEERQRGNFPDRFSGHQFPNYSSELNVNALLLGDSALYLCASHEQFFGPGTRLTVL.

This clonotype appeared a few times. The genes are TRBV3-1 and TRBJ2-3; the D is unclear. The CDR3 is 15 amino acids. V shed 0 bases and J shed 3 bases, with 10 bases lying between them. Germline CDR1 LGHDT, CDR2 YNNKEL (reference sequence). The CDR3 nucleotides are TGTGCCAGCAGCCAAGATCTGGTGGAGACAGATACGCAGTATTTT. It is translated as CASSQDLVETDTQYF.

The chain couples TRBV7-9 to TRBJ1-5; D unclear. The CDR3 length is 14 residues. CDR1 is SEHNR, CDR2 FQNEAQ, per germline (reference sequence). The V end was cut by 1 base, the J end by 3 bases, with 7 bases between. The CDR3 DNA reads TGTGCCAGCAGCTTAGGTAACGCCAATCAGCCCCAGCATTTT. Translated: CASSLGNANQPQHF.

The V and J genes are TRBV5-6 and TRBJ2-7, with 7 positions matching TRBD2. The CDR3 runs to 16 residues. With V trimmed by 1 base and J by 3 bases, 10 bases remained unmatched. From germline, CDR1 is SGHDT and CDR2 YYEEEE. CDR3 DNA sequence: TGTGCCAGCAGCTTGCGGTTTGGGGGGGTCGACTACGAGCAGTACTTC. Its protein product is CASSLRFGGVDYEQYF.

This clonotype was recorded a few times. The V call is TRBV6-5, the J call TRBJ2-5; TRBD1 matches at 8 bases. With V trimmed by 5 bases and J by 1 base, 9 bases remained unmatched. This CDR3 is 16 amino acids long. CDR1 and CDR2 from the germline V gene are MNHEY and SVGAGI. This chain's CDR3 is CASSHPRTGLQETQYF. Here the CDR3 DNA reads TGTGCCAGCAGTCATCCTAGGACAGGGCTCCAAGAGACCCAGTACTTC.

The chain recombines TRBV19 with TRBJ2-2; D is possibly TRBD2 (5 bases). V shed 5 bases and J shed 7 bases, with 11 bases lying between them. This CDR3 region has 13 residues. CDR1 and CDR2 from the germline V gene are LNHDA and SQIVND (reference sequence). The CDR3 coding sequence is TGTGCCAGTAGTGGTAGTGGAGGCGGGGAGCTGTTTTTT. It specifies CASSGSGGGELFF.

A word on this clonotype: Its ends do not fully match the called genes, so a read error is possible. The CDR3 nucleotides read TGCGCCAGCAGCCCCCGACAGGGGAGCGCCTACGAGCAGTCCTTC. Translated, it gives CASSPRQGSAYEQSF. The rearrangement joins TRBV5-1 to TRBJ2-7; 8 nucleotides agree with TRBD1. The CDR3 runs to 15 residues. Germline-derived CDR1 and CDR2 are SGHRS and YFSETQ.

The J gene is TRBJ2-1, the V gene TRBV11-2; TRBD1 matches at 9 bases. The CDR3 extends over 13 amino acids. V trimming: 1 base; J trimming: 8 bases; junction bases outside the gene matches: 0. Germline assignment: CDR1 SGHAT and CDR2 FQNNGV. The DNA of the CDR3 is TGTGCCAGCAGCTTAGGACAGGGGGATGAGCAGTTCTTC. Encoded protein: CASSLGQGDEQFF.

The chain carries TRBV6-2 or TRBV6-3 and TRBJ2-7; 9 bases line up with TRBD1. The CDR3 spans 15 residues. Looked up from germline, CDR1 is MNHEY and CDR2 is SVGEGT. V dropped 2 bases and J dropped 3; count of bases not matched to a gene: 5. The CDR3 DNA reads as TGTGCCAGCAGTTACCGAACAGGGGGCAACTACGAGCAGTACGTC. Protein sequence: CASSYRTGGNYEQYV.

In DNA form, the CDR3 reads TGTGCCAGCTCACTGAGGTCAAACCCTGGCTACACCTTC. Its translation is CASSLRSNPGYTF. The chain is built from TRBV18 and TRBJ1-2; D not resolved. V lost 4 bases to trimming and J lost 7 bases, with 13 bases between them. Germline CDR1 is KGHSH and CDR2 is LQKENI. The CDR3 is 13 residues long.

This clonotype was seen more than once but under ten times. This chain connects TRBV7-9 to TRBJ1-6, with D perhaps matching TRBD1 (6 bases). The CDR3 consists of 17 residues. Germline V CDR1 and CDR2: SEHNR, FQNEAQ (reference sequence). V lost 6 bases, J lost 10 bases, and 25 bases lay in between. This chain's CDR3 is CASRALTRSGAISPLHF. The CDR3 nucleotides read TGTGCCAGCAGGGCCCTTACCAGGTCGGGGGCTATCTCACCCCTCCACTTT. The variable domain in full, with the rest retrieved from reference TRBV7-9 and TRBJ1-6, is DTGVSQNPRHKITKRGQNVTFRCDPISEHNRLYWYRQTLGQGPEFLTYFQNEAQLEKSRLLSDRFSAERPKGSFSTLEIQRTEQGDSAMYLCASRALTRSGAISPLHFGNGTRLTVT.

The V call is TRBV5-1, the J call TRBJ2-3; the match to TRBD1 covers 12 bases. V shed 3 bases and J 4 bases; nucleotides not matched to a gene: 6. This CDR3 has 16 residues. Germline assignment: CDR1 SGHRS and CDR2 YFSETQ. The chain's CDR3 is CASSSRDRGPADTQYF. The CDR3, as DNA: TGCGCCAGCAGCTCCCGGGACAGGGGGCCGGCAGATACGCAGTATTTT. The full variable domain, in which reference TRBV5-1 and TRBJ2-3 provide the parts outside the CDR3, is KAGVTQTPRYLIKTRGQQVTLSCSPISGHRSVSWYQQTPGQGLQFLFEYFSETQRNKGNFPGRFSGRQFSNSRSEMNVSTLELGDSALYLCASSSRDRGPADTQYFGPGTRLTVL.

This clonotype was seen at least ten times. This rearrangement joins TRBV9 to TRBJ2-2, with D perhaps matching TRBD1 (6 bases). This CDR3 is built from 15 residues. Germline-derived CDR1 and CDR2 are SGDLS and YYNGEE. V was cut by 2 bases and J by 0 bases, with 8 bases left in between. CDR3: CASSVGQTNTGELFF. The CDR3, as DNA: TGTGCCAGCAGCGTCGGACAGACGAACACCGGGGAGCTGTTTTTT. The variable domain in full, completed from reference TRBV9 and TRBJ2-2, reads DSGVTQTPKHLITATGQRVTLRCSPRSGDLSVYWYQQSLDQGLQFLIQYYNGEERAKGNILERFSAQQFPDLHSELNLSSLELGDSALYFCASSVGQTNTGELFFGEGSRLTVL.

This clonotype was found a few times. V gene TRBV12-3 or TRBV12-4 combines with J gene TRBJ1-1; tentatively, D is TRBD1 (6 bases). The CDR3 consists of 16 residues. V lost 8 bases and J 1 base, leaving 20 bases between the germline ends. The CDR3 protein is CASRRGDGLQNTEAFF. The CDR3 region has the DNA TGTGCCAGCCGAAGGGGGGACGGACTCCAGAACACTGAAGCTTTCTTT.

This clonotype was seen repeatedly, ten times or more. CDR3 region: CASSTWGTGTNTQYF. In DNA form, the CDR3 reads TGTGCCAGCAGCACGTGGGGGACAGGGACCAATACGCAGTATTTT. The rearrangement joins TRBV7-9 to TRBJ2-3; 9 positions agree with TRBD1. The length of the CDR3 is 15 residues. After removal of 5 bases from V and 7 bases from J, the junction contained 10 bases not matched to a gene. CDR1 is SEHNR and CDR2 is FQNEAQ in the germline V gene (reference sequence).

This clonotype was counted at least ten times. The J gene is TRBJ1-6, the V gene TRBV2, with D perhaps matching TRBD1 (6 bases). The CDR3 spans 12 residues. Germline-derived CDR1 and CDR2 are SNHLY and FYNNEI. The V gene lost 8 bases and the J gene lost 11 bases, with 13 bases spanning the gap. The CDR3 DNA sequence: TGTGCCAGCGAGGGGGGGAGAGCACCCCTCCACTTT. This codes for CASEGGRAPLHF. Drawing the rest from reference TRBV2 and TRBJ1-6, the complete variable domain is EPEVTQTPSHQVTQMGQEVILRCVPISNHLYFYWYRQILGQKVEFLVSFYNNEISEKSEIFDDQFSVERPDGSNFTLKIRSTKLEDSAMYFCASEGGRAPLHFGNGTRLTVT.

This clonotype has more than one count but fewer than ten. The rearrangement uses TRBV4-3 and TRBJ2-3, with D perhaps TRBD2 (5 bases). The CDR3 contains 15 residues. The V end lost 0 bases, the J end lost 0 bases, and 7 bases lay between the germline ends. Germline V gene lookup returns CDR1 LGHNA and CDR2 YSLEER. The DNA of the CDR3 is TGCGCCAGCAGCCAAGAGAAGCGGAGCACAGATACGCAGTATTTT. As protein: CASSQEKRSTDTQYF.

This chain uses TRBV7-9 with TRBJ1-4; 7 nucleotides match TRBD1. From germline, CDR1 is SEHNR and CDR2 FQNEAQ (reference sequence). This CDR3 spans 20 amino acids. V shed 1 base, J shed 3 bases, and the junction held 17 bases outside the gene matches. The CDR3 protein is CASSLGGQSTTHSPNEKLFF. The CDR3 DNA reads TGTGCCAGCAGCTTAGGGGGACAGAGTACGACACACTCACCTAATGAAAAACTGTTTTTT.

The chain has TRBV10-3 and TRBJ1-1; D possibly corresponds to TRBD1 (6 bases). Germline CDR1 reads ENHRY; CDR2 reads SYGVKD. Trimming pared 7 bases from V and 2 bases from J, leaving 11 bases between. This CDR3 region has 13 residues. The CDR3 DNA reads TGTGCCATCACCCGGGACATTAACACTGAAGCTTTCTTT. Translating gives CAITRDINTEAFF.

The genes are TRBV19 and TRBJ2-5; 7 bases align to TRBD2. V shed 7 bases and J 5 bases; nucleotides not matched to a gene: 10. The length of the CDR3 is 14 residues. Per the germline V gene, CDR1 is LNHDA and CDR2 is SQIVND (reference sequence). CDR3 protein: CASKRDSGRETQYF. Here the CDR3 DNA reads TGTGCCAGTAAGAGGGACTCCGGGAGGGAGACCCAGTACTTC.

There are many counts of this clonotype. The chain joins TRBV7-8 to TRBJ2-7; 8 bases agree with TRBD1. This CDR3 region has 12 residues. The trim removed 11 bases at V and 3 bases at J, leaving 6 bases unmatched. Germline CDR1 SGHVS, CDR2 FQNEAQ. CDR3 nucleotide sequence: TGTGCCGTCGGACAGGGCGACTACGAGCAGTACTTC. Amino acids: CAVGQGDYEQYF. Looking up the rest from reference TRBV7-8 and TRBJ2-7 gives the full variable domain: GAGVSQSPRYKVAKRGQDVALRCDPISGHVSLFWYQQALGQGPEFLTYFQNEAQLDKSGLPSDRFFAERPEGSVSTLKIQRTQQEDSAVYLCAVGQGDYEQYFGPGTRLTVT.